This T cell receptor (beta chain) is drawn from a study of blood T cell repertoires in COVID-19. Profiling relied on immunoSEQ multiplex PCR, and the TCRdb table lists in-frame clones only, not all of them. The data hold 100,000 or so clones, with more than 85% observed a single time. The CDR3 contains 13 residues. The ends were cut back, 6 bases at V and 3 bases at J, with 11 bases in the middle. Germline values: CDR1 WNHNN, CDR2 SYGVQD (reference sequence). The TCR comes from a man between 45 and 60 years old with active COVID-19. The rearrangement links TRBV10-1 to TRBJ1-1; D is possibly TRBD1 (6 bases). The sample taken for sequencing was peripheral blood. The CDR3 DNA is TGCGCCAGCAGCTATGGACAGCACACTGAAGCTTTCTTT. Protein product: CASSYGQHTEAFF.